Below are 32 T cell receptor beta chains sequenced from a single sample in a study of T cell responses to AZD1222 COVID-19 vaccine. Produced via immunoSEQ multiplex PCR; TCRdb's table is partial and in-frame only. The data show about 140,000 clones, roughly 91% seen once. The specimen was peripheral blood, collected 28 days after the second AZD1222 dose. These receptors were collected from an adult who received the AZD1222 COVID-19 vaccine.

This clone was seen just once. The chain combines TRBV18 with TRBJ1-1; the D is unclear. Germline loops: CDR1 KGHSH, CDR2 LQKENI. V was trimmed by 3 bases and J by 0 bases, leaving 17 bases between them. The CDR3 runs 17 residues. CDR3 bases: TGTGCCAGCTCACCCCCGGCGGCAGATTATATGAACACTGAAGCTTTCTTT. It encodes CASSPPAADYMNTEAFF.

This chain joins TRBV20-1 and TRBJ2-5; D may be TRBD1 or TRBD2 (5 bases each). V dropped 3 bases and J dropped 5 bases, with 16 bases sitting between them. The CDR3 extends over 14 amino acids. Germline V gene data show CDR1 as DFQATT and CDR2 as SNEGSKA (reference sequence). CDR3 DNA: TGCAGTGCTAGTTCGCTAGCAGGGTACGAGACCCAGTACTTC. Translating it yields CSASSLAGYETQYF.

V usage is TRBV20-1 and J usage is TRBJ1-4, with D unclear. Trimming pared 2 bases from V and 8 bases from J, leaving 6 bases between. The CDR3 covers 11 residues. The germline gives CDR1 DFQATT, CDR2 SNEGSKA (reference sequence). The CDR3 loop reads CSARLWEKLFF. CDR3 bases: TGCAGTGCTAGATTATGGGAAAAACTGTTTTTT.

The chain uses TRBV21-1 and TRBJ2-2; the table's TRBD1 call for D was not verified on the DNA. TRBV21-1 constitutes a pseudogene. CDR3 size: 14 residues. Written as DNA, the CDR3 is TGTGCCAGCAGCAAAGTTGCAGGCACCGGGGAGCTGTTTTTT. Amino acid sequence: CASSKVAGTGELFF.

This clone turned up a few times. The V and J genes are TRBV2 and TRBJ1-4; D possibly corresponds to TRBD1 (5 bases). Germline V lookup: CDR1 SNHLY, CDR2 FYNNEI. The ends were cut back, 4 bases at V and 8 bases at J, with 17 bases in the middle. This CDR3 spans 15 amino acids. The CDR3 sequence is CASSVRQGGGEKLFF. CDR3 nucleotide sequence: TGTGCCAGCAGTGTTCGGCAGGGAGGAGGGGAAAAACTGTTTTTT. The whole variable domain, filled in from reference TRBV2 and TRBJ1-4, reads EPEVTQTPSHQVTQMGQEVILRCVPISNHLYFYWYRQILGQKVEFLVSFYNNEISEKSEIFDDQFSVERPDGSNFTLKIRSTKLEDSAMYFCASSVRQGGGEKLFFGSGTQLSVL.

CDR3 coding DNA: TGTGCCAGCAGCCTCGGACAGGGACCGTATGATCAGCCCCAGCATTTT. This gives the protein CASSLGQGPYDQPQHF. This sequence joins TRBV3-1 (or the pseudogene TRBV3-2) and TRBJ1-5; 8 bases are a match to TRBD1. This CDR3 region has 16 residues. Per the germline V gene, CDR1 is LGHDT and CDR2 is YNNKEL (reference sequence). Germline trimming cut 4 bases from V and 5 bases from J; bases unmatched to any gene: 10.

The chain recombines TRBV30 with TRBJ1-6, with no clear D. Germline CDR1 reads GTSNPN; CDR2 reads SVGIG (reference sequence). The CDR3 has 14 residues. V was cut by 3 bases and J by 2 bases, with 8 bases left in between. The CDR3, as DNA: TGTGCCTGGAGAGGTCAGGCCTATAATTCACCCCTCCACTTT. Translated: CAWRGQAYNSPLHF.

V usage is TRBV28 and J usage is TRBJ2-3; D gene unclear. Deletions cut 5 bases from V and 3 bases from J, with 12 bases between. This CDR3 comprises 14 residues. Germline CDR1 MDHEN, CDR2 SYDVKM. In nucleotides, the CDR3 is TGTGCCAGCAGTGGATCTTTAGGGACAGATACGCAGTATTTT. It translates to CASSGSLGTDTQYF.

The V call is TRBV7-9, the J call TRBJ1-3; tentatively, D is TRBD1 (5 bases). In germline, CDR1 is SEHNR, CDR2 FQNEAQ (reference sequence). This CDR3 region has 13 residues. Trimming pared 10 bases from V and 0 bases from J, leaving 10 bases between. CDR3 protein: CATYRHSGNTIYF. The CDR3 bases are TGTGCCACTTACAGGCACTCTGGAAACACCATATATTTT. Full variable domain (outside the CDR3, taken from reference TRBV7-9 and TRBJ1-3): DTGVSQNPRHKITKRGQNVTFRCDPISEHNRLYWYRQTLGQGPEFLTYFQNEAQLEKSRLLSDRFSAERPKGSFSTLEIQRTEQGDSAMYLCATYRHSGNTIYFGEGSWLTVV.

Only one count was recorded for this clone. The chain links TRBV11-2 to TRBJ2-2; D perhaps matches TRBD2 (5 bases). CDR1 and CDR2 (germline): SGHAT, FQNNGV. The CDR3 is 15 residues long. Trimming took 2 bases from V and 4 from J, leaving 11 bases between them. As DNA, the CDR3 is TGTGCCAGCAGCTTAAGATCAGGAGGCACCGGGGAGCTGTTTTTT. Translating it yields CASSLRSGGTGELFF.

The chain is built from TRBV7-9 and TRBJ1-6; perhaps TRBD1 as D (5 bases). Germline loops: CDR1 SEHNR, CDR2 FQNEAQ (reference sequence). The V and J ends lost 1 base and 12 bases respectively, with 10 bases between them. The CDR3 is made up of 13 amino acids. CDR3 nucleotides: TGTGCCAGCAGCTTAGAGGGGACCCAACCCCTCCACTTT. Translating it yields CASSLEGTQPLHF. The variable domain in full, with the rest retrieved from reference TRBV7-9 and TRBJ1-6, is DTGVSQNPRHKITKRGQNVTFRCDPISEHNRLYWYRQTLGQGPEFLTYFQNEAQLEKSRLLSDRFSAERPKGSFSTLEIQRTEQGDSAMYLCASSLEGTQPLHFGNGTRLTVT.

The chain couples TRBV18 to TRBJ2-2, with 14 bases aligning to TRBD2. CDR1 and CDR2 (germline): KGHSH, LQKENI. CDR3 size: 18 residues. Trimming cost V 6 bases and J 7 bases; bases outside gene matches: 13. CDR3 sequence (DNA): TGTGCCAGCTCGCCATCGACTAGCGGGGGGGCCATCGACGGGGAGCTGTTTTTT. Its translation is CASSPSTSGGAIDGELFF.

The chain uses TRBV6-5 and TRBJ2-2, with D perhaps matching TRBD1 or TRBD2 (5 bases each). V was clipped by 6 bases and J by 2 bases, with 7 bases between them. The germline V gene has CDR1 MNHEY and CDR2 SVGAGI. The CDR3 extends over 13 amino acids. The CDR3 loop reads CASRRDNTGELFF. The CDR3 nucleotides are TGTGCCAGCAGGAGGGACAACACCGGGGAGCTGTTTTTT.

This clone was seen a single time. V is TRBV3-1 (or the pseudogene TRBV3-2) and J is TRBJ1-4; D is possibly TRBD1 (5 bases). Trimming cost V 0 bases and J 8 bases, with 16 bases left between them. This CDR3 region has 16 residues. The germline gives CDR1 LGHDT, CDR2 YNNKEL (reference sequence). The CDR3 nucleotides read TGTGCCAGCAGCCAAGATGGAGGGTTCGGGACCGAAAAACTGTTTTTT. Its protein is CASSQDGGFGTEKLFF.

In regard to this clone: The sample contains more than one DNA sequence encoding this CDR3. The chain links TRBV19 to TRBJ2-5; 7 bases are a match to TRBD2. This CDR3 is 14 amino acids long. V was clipped by 3 bases and J by 4 bases; unmatched bases: 5. CDR1 LNHDA and CDR2 SQIVND come from the germline V gene (reference sequence). The CDR3 loop reads CASSIFGEGETQYF. The CDR3 region has the DNA TGTGCCAGTAGTATTTTTGGGGAGGGAGAGACCCAGTACTTC. Based on the CDR3 plus reference TRBV19 and TRBJ2-5, the full variable domain is DGGITQSPKYLFRKEGQNVTLSCEQNLNHDAMYWYRQDPGQGLRLIYYSQIVNDFQKGDIAEGYSVSREKKESFPLTVTSAQKNPTAFYLCASSIFGEGETQYFGPGTRLLVL.

V usage is TRBV11-1 and J usage is TRBJ2-1; 9 bases fit TRBD2. V lost 0 bases and J lost 9; bases outside the gene matches: 3. Germline assignment: CDR1 SGHAT and CDR2 FQDESV (reference sequence). The CDR3 extends over 14 amino acids. The CDR3 is CASSLARGGTEQFF. The CDR3 DNA is TGTGCCAGCAGCTTAGCGCGGGGGGGCACTGAGCAGTTCTTC.

This chain joins TRBV18 and TRBJ2-3; a possible D gene is TRBD2 (5 bases). The ends were cut back, 6 bases at V and 0 bases at J, with 7 bases in the middle. From germline, CDR1 is KGHSH and CDR2 LQKENI. The CDR3 contains 13 residues. The DNA for the CDR3 is TGTGCCAGCTCCCCGGGGAGCACAGATACGCAGTATTTT. This gives the protein CASSPGSTDTQYF. Supplemented by reference TRBV18 and TRBJ2-3, the full variable domain reads NAGVMQNPRHLVRRRGQEARLRCSPMKGHSHVYWYRQLPEEGLKFMVYLQKENIIDESGMPKERFSAEFPKEGPSILRIQQVVRGDSAAYFCASSPGSTDTQYFGPGTRLTVL.

The rearrangement uses TRBV19 and TRBJ1-5; D gene uncertain. This CDR3 region has 17 residues. Germline V gene lookup returns CDR1 LNHDA and CDR2 SQIVND (reference sequence). Trimming cost V 10 bases and J 3 bases, with 25 bases left between them. The CDR3 loop reads CATQPKAATRFNQPQHF. As DNA, the CDR3 is TGTGCCACCCAACCGAAGGCAGCCACCCGCTTCAATCAGCCCCAGCATTTT. Combining the CDR3 with reference TRBV19 and TRBJ1-5 gives the whole variable domain DGGITQSPKYLFRKEGQNVTLSCEQNLNHDAMYWYRQDPGQGLRLIYYSQIVNDFQKGDIAEGYSVSREKKESFPLTVTSAQKNPTAFYLCATQPKAATRFNQPQHFGDGTRLSIL.

The rearrangement links TRBV5-4 to TRBJ1-4; no clear D gene. Germline loops: CDR1 SGHNT, CDR2 YYREEE (reference sequence). This CDR3 is built from 15 residues. The V and J ends lost 0 bases and 0 bases respectively, with 6 bases between them. The CDR3 DNA reads as TGTGCCAGCAGCTTGGATCTGGCAACTAATGAAAAACTGTTTTTT. Protein sequence: CASSLDLATNEKLFF.

The chain combines TRBV28 with TRBJ2-7; D is uncertain. Trimming removed 7 bases at V and 6 bases at J, with 10 bases between. Germline CDR1 and CDR2: MDHEN and SYDVKM. There are 11 residues in the CDR3. The CDR3 region is CASTSYTEQYF. In DNA, the CDR3 is TGTGCCAGCACGTCCTATACCGAGCAGTACTTC. Together with reference TRBV28 and TRBJ2-7, the CDR3 gives the full variable domain: DVKVTQSSRYLVKRTGEKVFLECVQDMDHENMFWYRQDPGLGLRLIYFSYDVKMKEKGDIPEGYSVSREKKERFSLILESASTNQTSMYLCASTSYTEQYFGPGTRLTVT.

This sequence joins TRBV3-1 (or the pseudogene TRBV3-2) and TRBJ2-2; D not resolved. CDR3 size: 13 residues. Trimming took off 4 bases at V and 2 bases at J, with 5 bases between the two ends. CDR1 LGHDT and CDR2 YNNKEL come from the germline V gene (reference sequence). In DNA form, the CDR3 reads TGTGCCAGCAGCCTCCATAACACCGGGGAGCTGTTTTTT. As protein: CASSLHNTGELFF.

Here the CDR3 DNA reads TGTGCCAGCAGTACCGGTGGAGGAGCGGGGGGGTTTCAGGGGACCCAGTACTTC. Its protein is CASSTGGGAGGFQGTQYF. The rearrangement uses TRBV11-2 and TRBJ2-5, with 10 bases matching TRBD2. CDR1 is SGHAT and CDR2 is FQNNGV in the germline V gene. The CDR3 spans 18 residues. Trimming took 6 bases from V and 7 from J; bases not matched to a gene: 20.

The chain links TRBV13 to TRBJ2-7; 8 positions match TRBD2. Germline assignment: CDR1 PRHDT and CDR2 FYEKMQ (reference sequence). The ends lost 2 bases at V and 5 bases at J; junction bases unmatched: 2. The CDR3 contains 13 residues. The CDR3 DNA follows: TGTGCCAGCAGCTTACGGGGGGGCCACGAGCAGTACTTC. As protein: CASSLRGGHEQYF.

The chain couples TRBV2 to TRBJ2-6; D may be TRBD1 (6 bases). The CDR3 runs 15 residues. Trimming took off 6 bases at V and 1 base at J, with 10 bases between the two ends. CDR1 SNHLY and CDR2 FYNNEI come from the germline V gene. The CDR3 reads CASSATGSGANVLTF. The CDR3 nucleotides read TGTGCCAGCAGCGCCACAGGGTCTGGGGCCAACGTCCTGACTTTC.

This clone was recorded a few times. The rearrangement joins TRBV9 to TRBJ2-7; 7 positions match TRBD2. CDR1 and CDR2 from the germline V gene are SGDLS and YYNGEE. This CDR3 is 15 amino acids long. Trimming removed 4 bases from V and 6 bases from J; junction bases left unmatched: 13. CDR3 sequence reads: CASSPLGAGVSEQYF. CDR3 sequence (DNA): TGTGCCAGCAGCCCCCTCGGGGCGGGAGTGAGCGAGCAGTACTTC.

V usage is TRBV4-2 and J usage is TRBJ1-1; D unclear. Trimming stripped 0 bases from V and 0 bases from J, with 5 bases between. CDR3 length: 14 amino acids. Germline V gives CDR1 LGHNA, CDR2 YNFKEQ. The CDR3 loop is CASSQDRLNTEAFF. CDR3 in DNA: TGTGCCAGCAGCCAAGATCGGTTGAACACTGAAGCTTTCTTT.

This sequence joins TRBV7-9 and TRBJ2-1, with D possibly TRBD2 on 6 matching bases. Trimming took off 4 bases at V and 3 bases at J, with 13 bases between the two ends. The CDR3 has 15 residues. Germline V gene lookup returns CDR1 SEHNR and CDR2 FQNEAQ (reference sequence). CDR3: CASSSGLSFYNEQFF. In DNA, the CDR3 is TGTGCCAGCAGCTCGGGACTTTCCTTCTACAATGAGCAGTTCTTC.

The V and J genes are TRBV18 and TRBJ2-7, with TRBD2 identical over 11 bases. J was trimmed by 3 bases and V by 1 base; bases with no gene match: 2. Germline V gene data show CDR1 as KGHSH and CDR2 as LQKENI. This CDR3 is built from 15 residues. Here the CDR3 reads CASSPRGTSGYEQYF. CDR3 DNA: TGTGCCAGCTCACCACGGGGGACTAGCGGCTACGAGCAGTACTTC.

The CDR3 sequence is CASSFGSGEKLFF. CDR3 nucleotides: TGCGCCAGCAGCTTTGGATCGGGTGAAAAACTGTTTTTT. The rearrangement uses TRBV5-1 and TRBJ1-4; D gene ambiguous. With 2 bases removed from V and 7 bases from J, the gap between germline ends came to 9 bases. Per the germline V gene, CDR1 is SGHRS and CDR2 is YFSETQ. The CDR3 is 13 amino acids.

Written as DNA, the CDR3 is TGTGCCAGCAGCAAAACCTGGACAGGGAGCCCTGATGAGCAGTACTTC. It codes for CASSKTWTGSPDEQYF. This chain joins TRBV11-3 and TRBJ2-7, with 8 bases aligning to TRBD1. The length of the CDR3 is 16 residues. Germline assignment: CDR1 SGHNT and CDR2 YENEEA. V gave up 5 bases and J gave up 7 bases; unmatched junction bases: 16. Variable domain in full (rest from reference TRBV11-3 and TRBJ2-7): EAGVVQSPRYKIIEKKQPVAFWCNPISGHNTLYWYLQNLGQGPELLIRYENEEAVDDSQLPKDRFSAERLKGVDSTLKIQPAELGDSAVYLCASSKTWTGSPDEQYFGPGTRLTVT.

The chain employs TRBV9 and TRBJ2-3, with a possible D match to TRBD2 (5 bases). The CDR3 is made up of 17 amino acids. The V end lost 1 base, the J end lost 2 bases, and 17 bases lay between the germline ends. CDR1 is SGDLS, CDR2 YYNGEE, per germline. CDR3 in DNA: TGTGCCAGCAGCGTACATACTAGGCCCTCGGTCACAGATACGCAGTATTTT. This gives the protein CASSVHTRPSVTDTQYF.

V usage is TRBV21-1 and J usage is TRBJ1-2; the DNA was not used to check the table's D call, TRBD1. TRBV21-1 is a documented pseudogene. The CDR3 is 18 residues long. The DNA for the CDR3 is TGTGCCAGCAGCGACCAGGGACAGGGCATAAGTCCGTCCTATGGCTACACCTTC. Its translation is CASSDQGQGISPSYGYTF.